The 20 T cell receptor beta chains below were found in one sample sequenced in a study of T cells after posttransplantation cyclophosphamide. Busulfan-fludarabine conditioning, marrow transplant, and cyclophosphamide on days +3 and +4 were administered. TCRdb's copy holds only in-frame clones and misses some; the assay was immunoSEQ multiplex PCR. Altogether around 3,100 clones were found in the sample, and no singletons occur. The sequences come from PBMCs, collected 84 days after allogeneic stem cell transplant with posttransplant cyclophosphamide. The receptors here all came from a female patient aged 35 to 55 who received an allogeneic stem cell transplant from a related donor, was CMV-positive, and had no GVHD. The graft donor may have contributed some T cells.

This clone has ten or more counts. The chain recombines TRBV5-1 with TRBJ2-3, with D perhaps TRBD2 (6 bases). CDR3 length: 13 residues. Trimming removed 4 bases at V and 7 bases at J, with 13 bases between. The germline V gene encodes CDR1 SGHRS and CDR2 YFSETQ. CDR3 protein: CASSPEGTHTQYF. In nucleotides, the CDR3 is TGCGCCAGCAGCCCGGAGGGTACGCATACGCAGTATTTT.

CDR3 protein: CASSFGTGLSNQPQHF. The CDR3 coding sequence is TGTGCCAGCAGCTTCGGAACAGGTTTAAGCAATCAGCCCCAGCATTTT. The chain is built from TRBV5-8 and TRBJ1-5; D might be TRBD1 (5 bases). Trimming took off 2 bases at V and 1 base at J, with 13 bases between the two ends. CDR1 is SGHTS and CDR2 is YDEGEE in the germline V gene. The CDR3 loop spans 16 amino acids.

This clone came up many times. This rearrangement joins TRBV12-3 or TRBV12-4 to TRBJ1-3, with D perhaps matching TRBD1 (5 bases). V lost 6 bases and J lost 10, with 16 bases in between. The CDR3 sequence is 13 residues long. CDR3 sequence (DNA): TGTGCCAGCAGACCCATCCAGGGTCTAACCATATATTTT. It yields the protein CASRPIQGLTIYF.

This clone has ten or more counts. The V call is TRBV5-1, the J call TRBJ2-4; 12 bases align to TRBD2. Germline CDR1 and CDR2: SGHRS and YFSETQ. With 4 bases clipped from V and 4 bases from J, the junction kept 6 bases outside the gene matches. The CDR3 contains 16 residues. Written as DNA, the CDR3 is TGCGCCAGCAGCGGCGGACTAGCGGGGAATAAAAACATTCAGTACTTC. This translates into CASSGGLAGNKNIQYF.

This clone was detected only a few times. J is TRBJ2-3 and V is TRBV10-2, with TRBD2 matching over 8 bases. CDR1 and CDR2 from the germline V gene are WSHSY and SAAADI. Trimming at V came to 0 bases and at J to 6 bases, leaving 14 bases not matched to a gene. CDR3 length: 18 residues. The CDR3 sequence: CASSESRRGGTARDTQYF. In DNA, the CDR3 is TGCGCCAGCAGTGAGTCGCGGCGCGGGGGGACTGCACGGGATACGCAGTATTTT.

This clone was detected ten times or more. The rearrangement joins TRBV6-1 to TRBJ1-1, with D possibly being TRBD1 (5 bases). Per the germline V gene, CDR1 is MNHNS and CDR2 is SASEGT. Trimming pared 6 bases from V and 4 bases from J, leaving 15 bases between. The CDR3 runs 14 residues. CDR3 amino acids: CASSGLWTSTEAFF. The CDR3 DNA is TGTGCCAGCAGCGGGCTATGGACATCCACTGAAGCTTTCTTT.

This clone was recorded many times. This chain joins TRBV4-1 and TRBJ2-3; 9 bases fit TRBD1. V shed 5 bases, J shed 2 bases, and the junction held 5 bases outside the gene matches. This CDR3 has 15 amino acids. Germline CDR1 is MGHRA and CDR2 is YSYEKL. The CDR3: CASSYRDRDTDTQYF. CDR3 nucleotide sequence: TGCGCCAGCAGCTACCGGGACAGGGACACAGATACGCAGTATTTT.

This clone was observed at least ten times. Here the CDR3 DNA reads TGCGCCAGCAGCTTAAGGCCTGGTGAGCAGTACTTC. It yields the protein CASSLRPGEQYF. The chain carries TRBV5-1 and TRBJ2-7; D is unresolved. CDR1 and CDR2 (germline): SGHRS, YFSETQ. Trimming removed 2 bases from V and 7 bases from J, with 10 bases in between. CDR3 length: 12 amino acids.

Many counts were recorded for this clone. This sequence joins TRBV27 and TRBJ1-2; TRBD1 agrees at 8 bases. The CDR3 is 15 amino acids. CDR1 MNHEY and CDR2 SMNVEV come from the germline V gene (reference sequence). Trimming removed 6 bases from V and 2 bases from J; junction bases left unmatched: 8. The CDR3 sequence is CASRGGDRSNYGYTF. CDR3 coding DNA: TGTGCCAGCAGGGGAGGGGACAGGTCCAACTATGGCTACACCTTC.

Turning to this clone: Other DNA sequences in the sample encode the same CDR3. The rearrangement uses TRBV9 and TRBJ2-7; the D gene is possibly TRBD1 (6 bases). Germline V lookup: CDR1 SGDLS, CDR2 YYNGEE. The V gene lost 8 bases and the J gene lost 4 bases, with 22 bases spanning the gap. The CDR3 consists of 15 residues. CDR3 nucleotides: TGTGCCAGTAGTTTCGAGCAGGGGACGGCATACGAGCAGTACTTC. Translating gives CASSFEQGTAYEQYF.

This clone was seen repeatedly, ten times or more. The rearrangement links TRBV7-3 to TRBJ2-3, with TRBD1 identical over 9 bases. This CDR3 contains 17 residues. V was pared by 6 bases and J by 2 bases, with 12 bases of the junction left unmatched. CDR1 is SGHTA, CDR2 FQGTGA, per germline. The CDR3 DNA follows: TGTGCCAGCAGGAGCAACGCGGGACAGGGTTACACAGATACGCAGTATTTT. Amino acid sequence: CASRSNAGQGYTDTQYF. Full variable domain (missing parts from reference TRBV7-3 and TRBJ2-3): GAGVSQTPSNKVTEKGKYVELRCDPISGHTALYWYRQSLGQGPEFLIYFQGTGAADDSGLPNDRFFAVRPEGSVSTLKIQRTERGDSAVYLCASRSNAGQGYTDTQYFGPGTRLTVL.

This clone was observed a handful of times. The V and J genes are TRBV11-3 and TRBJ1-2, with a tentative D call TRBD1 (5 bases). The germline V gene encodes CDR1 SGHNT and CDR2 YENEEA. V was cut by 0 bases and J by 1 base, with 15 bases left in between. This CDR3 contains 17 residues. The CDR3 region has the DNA TGTGCCAGCAGCTTAGAGGGAACAGGCTATGGTAACTATGGCTACACCTTC. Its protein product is CASSLEGTGYGNYGYTF.

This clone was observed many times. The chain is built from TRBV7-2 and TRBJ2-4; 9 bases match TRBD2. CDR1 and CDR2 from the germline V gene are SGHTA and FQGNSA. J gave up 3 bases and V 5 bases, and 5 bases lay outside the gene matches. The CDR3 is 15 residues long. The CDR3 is CASSPSSGVKNIQYF. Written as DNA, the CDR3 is TGTGCCAGCAGCCCCTCTAGCGGGGTCAAAAACATTCAGTACTTC.

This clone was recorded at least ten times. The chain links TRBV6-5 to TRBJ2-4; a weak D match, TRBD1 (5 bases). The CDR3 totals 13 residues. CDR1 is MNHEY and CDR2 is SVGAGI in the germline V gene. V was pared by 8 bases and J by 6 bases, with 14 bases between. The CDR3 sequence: CASQGVRGNIQYF. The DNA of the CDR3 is TGTGCCAGCCAGGGTGTTAGAGGAAACATTCAGTACTTC.

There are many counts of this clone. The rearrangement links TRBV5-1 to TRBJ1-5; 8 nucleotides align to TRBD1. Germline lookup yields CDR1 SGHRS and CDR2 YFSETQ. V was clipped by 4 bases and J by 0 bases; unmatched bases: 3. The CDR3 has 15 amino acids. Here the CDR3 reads CASSPTGDSNQPQHF. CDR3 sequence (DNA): TGCGCCAGCAGCCCGACAGGGGATAGCAATCAGCCCCAGCATTTT. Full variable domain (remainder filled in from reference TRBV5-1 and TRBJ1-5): KAGVTQTPRYLIKTRGQQVTLSCSPISGHRSVSWYQQTPGQGLQFLFEYFSETQRNKGNFPGRFSGRQFSNSRSEMNVSTLELGDSALYLCASSPTGDSNQPQHFGDGTRLSIL.

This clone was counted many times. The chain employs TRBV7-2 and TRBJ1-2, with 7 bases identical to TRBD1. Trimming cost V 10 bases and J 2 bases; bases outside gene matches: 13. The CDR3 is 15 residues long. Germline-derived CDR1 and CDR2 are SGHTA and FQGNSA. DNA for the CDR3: TGTGCCACCGAGGGGGCAGCTTTCTTAAACTATGGCTACACCTTC. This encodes CATEGAAFLNYGYTF.

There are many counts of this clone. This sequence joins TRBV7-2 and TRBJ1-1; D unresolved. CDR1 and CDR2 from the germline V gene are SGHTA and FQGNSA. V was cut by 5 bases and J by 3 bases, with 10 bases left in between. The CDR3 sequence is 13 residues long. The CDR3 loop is CASSRERDTEAFF. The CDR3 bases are TGTGCCAGCAGCCGAGAGAGGGACACTGAAGCTTTCTTT.

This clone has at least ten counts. Here the CDR3 DNA reads TGTGCCAGCCGATTCAGAGCGGGGGGGCAATACGAGCAGTACTTC. This codes for CASRFRAGGQYEQYF. The chain uses TRBV6-1 and TRBJ2-7, with 10 bases matching TRBD2. Germline lookup yields CDR1 MNHNS and CDR2 SASEGT. The CDR3 totals 15 residues. V dropped 8 bases and J dropped 4; count of bases not matched to a gene: 11.

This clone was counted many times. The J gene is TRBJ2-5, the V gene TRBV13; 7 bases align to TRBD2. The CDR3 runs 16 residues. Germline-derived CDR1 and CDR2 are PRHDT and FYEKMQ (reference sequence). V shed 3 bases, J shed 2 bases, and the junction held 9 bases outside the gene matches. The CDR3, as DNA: TGTGCCAGCAGCTTGGCGGGGGAGAACCTTCAAGAGACCCAGTACTTC. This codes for CASSLAGENLQETQYF. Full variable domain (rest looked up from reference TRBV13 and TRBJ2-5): AAGVIQSPRHLIKEKRETATLKCYPIPRHDTVYWYQQGPGQDPQFLISFYEKMQSDKGSIPDRFSAQQFSDYHSELNMSSLELGDSALYFCASSLAGENLQETQYFGPGTRLLVL.

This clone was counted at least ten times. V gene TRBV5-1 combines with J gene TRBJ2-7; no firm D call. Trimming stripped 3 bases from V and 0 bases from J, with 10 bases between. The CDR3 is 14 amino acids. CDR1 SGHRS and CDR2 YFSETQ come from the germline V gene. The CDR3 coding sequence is TGCGCCAGCAGCTCTGCCCTTAGCTCCTACGAGCAGTACTTC. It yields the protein CASSSALSSYEQYF.